Each of the 26 T cell receptor beta chains below was sequenced from the same sample in a study of blood T cells in healthy people across ages. A sample-barcoded 5' primer and a J-beta primer mix were used in a second PCR of roughly 6 to 11 cycles. TCRdb re-called the 5' RACE reads with MiXCR, one entry per CDR3 protein. The sample lists about 570,000 distinct CDR3 sequences; about 25% were seen once. The sample taken for sequencing was blood. The receptors derive from a woman aged 70-85 years in good health.

The chain recombines TRBV9 with TRBJ2-2; D unresolved. The V and J ends lost 0 bases and 7 bases respectively, with 10 bases between them. The germline CDR1 and CDR2 sequences are SGDLS and YYNGEE. There are 14 residues in the CDR3. CDR3 protein: CASSVVPDGGELFF. The CDR3 region has the DNA TGTGCCAGCAGCGTAGTTCCCGACGGCGGGGAGCTGTTTTTT.

CDR3 in amino acids: CASSTWTSFADTQYF. The CDR3 nucleotides read TGTGCCAGCAGCACCTGGACTAGCTTCGCAGATACGCAGTATTTT. The chain recombines TRBV21-1 with TRBJ2-3; the table's TRBD2 call for D was not verified on the DNA. TRBV21-1 is a documented pseudogene. The CDR3 runs 15 residues.

The genes are TRBV7-2 and TRBJ2-1; D not certain. V was clipped by 0 bases and J by 7 bases, with 7 bases between them. CDR1 is SGHTA and CDR2 is FQGNSA in the germline V gene. The CDR3 runs 13 residues. CDR3 bases: TGTGCCAGCAGCTTAGCTGGGCAGAATGAGCAGTTCTTC. Translating gives CASSLAGQNEQFF.

This clonotype has a handful of counts. V is TRBV5-1 and J is TRBJ1-2; the match to TRBD1 covers 10 bases. V dropped 6 bases and J dropped 4; count of bases not matched to a gene: 6. The germline gives CDR1 SGHRS, CDR2 YFSETQ. CDR3 length: 14 amino acids. Here the CDR3 DNA reads TGCGCCAGCATGGTCAGGACAGGGGGCTATGGCTACACCTTC. It yields the protein CASMVRTGGYGYTF.

The gene calls are TRBV24-1 and TRBJ1-2; D ambiguous. Trimming removed 6 bases at V and 2 bases at J, with 12 bases between. The germline CDR1 and CDR2 sequences are KGHDR and SFDVKD. The length of the CDR3 is 14 residues. CDR3 nucleotides: TGTGCCACCAGTTCCTTGGAAAGCAACTATGGCTACACCTTC. It yields the protein CATSSLESNYGYTF.

In its sample, this clonotype was seen a few times. This chain connects TRBV6-2 or TRBV6-3 to TRBJ2-2; no clear D. Trimming stripped 2 bases from V and 0 bases from J, with 10 bases between. The CDR3 is 16 residues long. Looked up from germline, CDR1 is MNHEY and CDR2 is SVGEGT. The CDR3 bases are TGTGCCAGCAGTTACGGAGCACTCCCGAACACCGGGGAGCTGTTTTTT. Protein sequence: CASSYGALPNTGELFF.

CDR3 sequence: CSATGQYQETQYF. CDR3 coding DNA: TGCAGTGCTACAGGGCAGTACCAAGAGACCCAGTACTTC. The chain has TRBV20-1 and TRBJ2-5, with D perhaps TRBD1 (5 bases). Germline V CDR1 and CDR2: DFQATT, SNEGSKA (reference sequence). V lost 4 bases and J 0 bases, leaving 9 bases between the germline ends. This CDR3 region has 13 residues.

The rearrangement uses TRBV5-1 and TRBJ2-3, with D perhaps given as TRBD1 or TRBD2 (5 bases each). Germline loops: CDR1 SGHRS, CDR2 YFSETQ. The ends were cut back, 2 bases at V and 4 bases at J, with 14 bases in the middle. The CDR3 contains 15 residues. The CDR3 DNA follows: TGCGCCAGCAGCTTAGGATCAGTGGGGGCAGATACGCAGTATTTT. Translated: CASSLGSVGADTQYF. The full variable domain, in which reference TRBV5-1 and TRBJ2-3 provide the parts outside the CDR3, is KAGVTQTPRYLIKTRGQQVTLSCSPISGHRSVSWYQQTPGQGLQFLFEYFSETQRNKGNFPGRFSGRQFSNSRSEMNVSTLELGDSALYLCASSLGSVGADTQYFGPGTRLTVL.

This clonotype was found a few times. The chain joins TRBV19 to TRBJ2-5, with 7 bases lining up with TRBD1. The V segment lost 8 bases and the J segment 4 bases; nucleotides outside the gene matches: 13. The CDR3 contains 15 residues. Germline V lookup: CDR1 LNHDA, CDR2 SQIVND (reference sequence). CDR3 nucleotide sequence: TGTGCCAGTGGGAACAGGGGTTCGTACCGAGAGACCCAGTACTTC. Translating it yields CASGNRGSYRETQYF.

This clonotype appeared a few times. This rearrangement joins TRBV10-3 to TRBJ2-1, with 11 bases identical to TRBD2. The tail of the sequence fits TRBJ2-5 better, so the J call may be wrong. Germline V gene lookup returns CDR1 ENHRY and CDR2 SYGVKD. The CDR3 consists of 14 residues. In DNA form, the CDR3 reads TGTGCCATCAAAGGGACTAGCGGAGAAGAGACCCAGTACTTC. Translation gives CAIKGTSGEETQYF.

The gene calls are TRBV19 and TRBJ1-1, with no clear D. CDR3 length: 12 residues. Germline V gene lookup returns CDR1 LNHDA and CDR2 SQIVND (reference sequence). Trimming took off 6 bases at V and 1 base at J, with 6 bases between the two ends. The CDR3 nucleotides read TGTGCCAGTAGACAGCAGAACACTGAAGCTTTCTTT. This encodes CASRQQNTEAFF.

This clonotype was seen more than once but under ten times. Here the CDR3 DNA reads TGTGCCAGCAGCGCCAGCGGGCCAGCCTACGAGCAGTACTTC. This sequence encodes CASSASGPAYEQYF. The genes are TRBV7-9 and TRBJ2-7, with D possibly being TRBD2 (6 bases). The CDR3 runs 14 residues. Germline assignment: CDR1 SEHNR and CDR2 FQNEAQ (reference sequence). Between the trimmed V and J ends, which lost 5 bases and 2 bases, there was a span of 13 bases.

The gene calls are TRBV10-3 and TRBJ2-5; TRBD2 aligns across 11 bases. The J call may be faulty, since TRBJ2-7 better matches the DNA end. The CDR3 consists of 15 residues. Germline CDR1 is ENHRY and CDR2 is SYGVKD. CDR3 sequence reads: CAIGGLAGGGYEQYF. For the CDR3, the DNA is TGTGCCATCGGTGGACTAGCGGGCGGCGGATACGAGCAGTACTTC.

The V call is TRBV2, the J call TRBJ2-5; D remains unclear. The ends were cut back, 0 bases at V and 4 bases at J, with 12 bases in the middle. This CDR3 is 15 amino acids long. Germline V gives CDR1 SNHLY, CDR2 FYNNEI. Written as DNA, the CDR3 is TGTGCCAGCAGTGAAGCTTGGGGTAGAGGAGAGACCCAGTACTTC. The encoded protein is CASSEAWGRGETQYF.

This clonotype was picked up a small number of times. The CDR3 DNA sequence: TGTGCCAGCAGTTTCCTGGCTATTTATGAAGAGACCCAGTACTTC. Translation: CASSFLAIYEETQYF. V is TRBV27 and J is TRBJ2-5, with D unresolved. The V end was cut by 3 bases, the J end by 3 bases, with 14 bases between. Germline CDR1 MNHEY, CDR2 SMNVEV (reference sequence). The CDR3 runs to 15 residues.

The CDR3 loop is CATSRDLNSPLHF. In DNA, the CDR3 is TGTGCCACCAGCAGGGACTTAAATTCACCCCTCCACTTT. This chain connects TRBV15 to TRBJ1-6, with D unclear. The CDR3 length is 13 residues. Germline lookup yields CDR1 LNHNV and CDR2 YYDKDF (reference sequence). V lost 3 bases and J lost 7, with 7 bases in between.

The genes are TRBV20-1 and TRBJ2-7, with D perhaps matching TRBD2 (6 bases). Deletions cut 4 bases from V and 4 bases from J, with 11 bases between. The germline V gene encodes CDR1 DFQATT and CDR2 SNEGSKA (reference sequence). This CDR3 is built from 12 residues. The CDR3 DNA reads TGCAGTGCTACGGGACTTGCTTACGAGCAGTACTTC. The encoded protein is CSATGLAYEQYF.

There are a few counts of this clonotype. This rearrangement joins TRBV6-2 or TRBV6-3 to TRBJ1-5, with D maybe TRBD1 (6 bases). The CDR3 runs 14 residues. V lost 2 bases, J lost 6 bases, and 11 bases lay in between. Germline V CDR1 and CDR2: MNHEY, SVGEGT. CDR3 bases: TGTGCCAGCAGTTACGGCGGACAGCTTCAGCCCCAGCATTTT. It translates to CASSYGGQLQPQHF.

This clonotype occurred once. The V and J genes are TRBV12-3 or TRBV12-4 and TRBJ1-1, with 8 bases aligning to TRBD1. J gave up 7 bases and V 6 bases, and 7 bases lay outside the gene matches. The CDR3 consists of 13 residues. The CDR3 spells CASRFYRGSEAFF. The CDR3 nucleotides are TGTGCCAGCAGGTTCTACAGGGGGAGTGAAGCTTTCTTT.

This clonotype has just a few counts. An end of the junction differs from the germline gene, which may be a read error. The gene calls are TRBV9 and TRBJ2-5; D tentatively reads TRBD1 or TRBD2 (6 bases each). The germline gives CDR1 SGDLS, CDR2 YYNGEE. This CDR3 is 16 amino acids long. CDR3 bases: TGTGCCAGCAGCTCACGGGGGCAGGAAAGAAAAGAGACCCTGTACTTC. Translating it yields CASSSRGQERKETLYF.

This clonotype was counted between two and nine times. V is TRBV29-1 and J is TRBJ1-5; maybe TRBD1 (6 bases). The germline V gene has CDR1 SQVTM and CDR2 ANQGSEA. The ends were cut back, 5 bases at V and 3 bases at J, with 11 bases in the middle. The CDR3 is 13 residues long. CDR3 sequence reads: CSVRGQPNQPQHF. CDR3 DNA sequence: TGCAGCGTTAGAGGACAGCCCAATCAGCCCCAGCATTTT. Full variable domain (missing parts from reference TRBV29-1 and TRBJ1-5): SAVISQKPSRDICQRGTSLTIQCQVDSQVTMMFWYRQQPGQSLTLIATANQGSEATYESGFVIDKFPISRPNLTFSTLTVSNMSPEDSSIYLCSVRGQPNQPQHFGDGTRLSIL.

The V gene is TRBV5-1, the J gene TRBJ2-2, with TRBD2 identical over 9 bases. With V trimmed by 0 bases and J by 5 bases, 2 bases remained unmatched. This CDR3 comprises 15 residues. Germline V gene lookup returns CDR1 SGHRS and CDR2 YFSETQ. The CDR3 protein is CASSLALAGTGELFF. The DNA of the CDR3 is TGCGCCAGCAGCTTGGCCCTAGCGGGAACCGGGGAGCTGTTTTTT.

This chain uses TRBV11-3 with TRBJ2-7, with D possibly TRBD2 on 7 matching bases. The length of the CDR3 is 15 residues. The germline V gene has CDR1 SGHNT and CDR2 YENEEA. V dropped 4 bases and J dropped 4 bases, with 17 bases sitting between them. CDR3 bases: TGTGCCAGCAGCTCTAGGGGGGGCAGCCTTTACGAGCAGTACTTC. This codes for CASSSRGGSLYEQYF. The full variable domain, in which reference TRBV11-3 and TRBJ2-7 provide the parts outside the CDR3, is EAGVVQSPRYKIIEKKQPVAFWCNPISGHNTLYWYLQNLGQGPELLIRYENEEAVDDSQLPKDRFSAERLKGVDSTLKIQPAELGDSAVYLCASSSRGGSLYEQYFGPGTRLTVT.

A few counts support this clonotype. The genes are TRBV12-3 or TRBV12-4 and TRBJ1-4; 7 bases are a match to TRBD1. With 3 bases clipped from V and 8 bases from J, the junction kept 6 bases outside the gene matches. CDR3 size: 14 residues. The CDR3 here is CASSLFQGEEKLFF. The CDR3 nucleotides are TGTGCCAGCAGTTTGTTCCAGGGGGAGGAAAAACTGTTTTTT.

This clonotype was picked up many times. The chain has TRBV29-1 and TRBJ2-1; D might be TRBD2 (5 bases). V lost 3 bases and J lost 7, with 16 bases in between. CDR1 and CDR2 (germline): SQVTM, ANQGSEA. The CDR3 totals 14 residues. The CDR3 DNA reads as TGCAGCGTTGACCTTCTAACACCGGGGAATGAGCAGTTCTTC. The encoded protein is CSVDLLTPGNEQFF.

With regard to this clonotype: The junction does not match germline at one end; this may be a read error. The V call is TRBV7-2, the J call TRBJ2-5; 12 bases match TRBD2. The CDR3 spans 16 residues. CDR1 is SGHTA and CDR2 is FQGNSA in the germline V gene. The CDR3 protein is CASSSSWTSGEEAQYF. The CDR3 coding sequence is TGTGCCAGCAGCAGCAGCTGGACTAGCGGGGAAGAGGCCCAGTACTTC.